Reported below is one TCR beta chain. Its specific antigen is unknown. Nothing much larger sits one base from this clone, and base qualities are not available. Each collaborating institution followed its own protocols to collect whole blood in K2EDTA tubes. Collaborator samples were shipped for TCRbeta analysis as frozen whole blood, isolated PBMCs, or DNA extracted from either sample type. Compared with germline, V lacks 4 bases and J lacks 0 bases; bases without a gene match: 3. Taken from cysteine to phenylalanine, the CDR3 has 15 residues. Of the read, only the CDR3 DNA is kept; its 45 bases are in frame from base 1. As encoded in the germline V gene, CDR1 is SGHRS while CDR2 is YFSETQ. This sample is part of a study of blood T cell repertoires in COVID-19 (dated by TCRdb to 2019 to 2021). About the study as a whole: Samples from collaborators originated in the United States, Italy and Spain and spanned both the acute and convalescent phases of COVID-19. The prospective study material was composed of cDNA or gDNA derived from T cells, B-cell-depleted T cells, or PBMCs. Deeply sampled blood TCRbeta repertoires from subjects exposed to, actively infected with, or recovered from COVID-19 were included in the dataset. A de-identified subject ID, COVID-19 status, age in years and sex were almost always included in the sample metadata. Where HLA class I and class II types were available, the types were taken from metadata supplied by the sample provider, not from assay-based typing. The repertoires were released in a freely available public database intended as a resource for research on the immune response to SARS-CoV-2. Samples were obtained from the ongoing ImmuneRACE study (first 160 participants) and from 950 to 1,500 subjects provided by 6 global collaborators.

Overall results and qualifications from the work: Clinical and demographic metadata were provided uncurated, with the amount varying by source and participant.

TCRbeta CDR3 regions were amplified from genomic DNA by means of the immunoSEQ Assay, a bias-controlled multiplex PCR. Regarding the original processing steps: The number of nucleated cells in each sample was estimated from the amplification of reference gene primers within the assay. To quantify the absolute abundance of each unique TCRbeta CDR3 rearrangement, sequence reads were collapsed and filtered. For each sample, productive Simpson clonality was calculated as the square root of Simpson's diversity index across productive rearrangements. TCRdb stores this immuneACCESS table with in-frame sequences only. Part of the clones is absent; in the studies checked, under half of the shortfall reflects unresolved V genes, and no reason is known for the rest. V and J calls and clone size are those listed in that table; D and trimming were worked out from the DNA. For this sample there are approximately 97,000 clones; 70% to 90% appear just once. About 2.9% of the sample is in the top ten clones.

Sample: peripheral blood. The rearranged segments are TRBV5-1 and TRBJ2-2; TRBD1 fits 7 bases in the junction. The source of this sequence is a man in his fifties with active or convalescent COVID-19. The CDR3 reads CASSPGTANTGELFF. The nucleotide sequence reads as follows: TGCGCCAGCAGCCCTGGGACAGCGAACACCGGGGAGCTGTTTTTT.